Sequencing of this T cell receptor (beta chain) was carried out in a study of blood T cell repertoires in COVID-19. Across the study: Material from acute and convalescent COVID-19 was sourced from the United States, Italy and Spain. T cells, B-cell-depleted T cells, or PBMCs provided the cDNA or gDNA that served as material.

Assay: immunoSEQ multiplex PCR; the TCRdb copy retains only in-frame clones and omits some. The sample contains more than 80,000 clones, about 82% of which appear only once. Germline lookup yields CDR1 LGHDT and CDR2 YNNKEL (reference sequence). V lost 1 base and J lost 4; bases outside the gene matches: 8. The CDR3 is 17 residues long. What was sequenced was peripheral blood. The chain couples TRBV3-1 (or the pseudogene TRBV3-2) to TRBJ1-1, with 11 bases that match TRBD1. This TCR came from a man aged 50-60 years with active COVID-19. CDR3 amino acids: CASSQGLGQGAGTEAFF. CDR3 nucleotide sequence: TGTGCCAGCAGCCAAGGGCTCGGACAGGGGGCTGGCACTGAAGCTTTCTTT.